This T cell receptor beta chain was recorded in a study of blood T cell repertoires in COVID-19 (dated by TCRdb to 2020 to 2022). Some background on the complete study: Collaborator samples came from the United States, Italy and Spain and covered acute and convalescent phases of COVID-19. The samples were drawn from the first 160 participants of the ongoing ImmuneRACE study and from 1,200 or so subjects provided by 6 global collaborators. Nearly every sample came with metadata listing a de-identified subject ID, COVID-19 status, age in years and sex. A freely available public database, intended as a resource for researchers studying the immune response to SARS-CoV-2, is where the repertoires were released. The dataset comprised deeply sampled blood TCRbeta repertoires from subjects exposed to, actively infected with, or recovered from COVID-19. The prospective study material was composed of cDNA or gDNA derived from T cells, B-cell-depleted T cells, or PBMCs. HLA class I and class II types, where available, came from metadata supplied by the sample provider rather than from assay-based typing. General conclusions and limits of the study: The quantity of clinical and demographic metadata differed by source and by participant and was supplied without curation.

A note on this clone: Its antigen remains undetermined. No much larger clone exists at a distance of one base, and base qualities are not known.

Each collaborating institution followed its own protocols to collect whole blood in K2EDTA tubes. For TCRbeta analysis, collaborators shipped samples in one of three forms: frozen whole blood, isolated PBMCs, or DNA extracted from either of those sample types. V trim: 7 bases; J trim: 7 bases; unmatched bases: 10. The CDR3, cysteine through phenylalanine, is 13 amino acids long. Only CDR3 DNA is held: 39 bases, read in frame from base 1. CDR1 and CDR2 are drawn from the germline V gene: SQVTM, ANQGSEA. The immunoSEQ Assay, a bias-controlled multiplex PCR, was used to amplify TCRbeta CDR3 regions from genomic DNA. Turning to the authors' computational methods: Within the assay, amplification of reference gene primers was used to estimate how many nucleated cells each sample contained. Sequence reads were collapsed and filtered to measure the absolute abundance of every unique TCRbeta CDR3 rearrangement. For each sample, productive Simpson clonality was calculated by taking the square root of Simpson's diversity index across productive rearrangements. TCRdb stores this immuneACCESS table with in-frame sequences only. Part of the clones is absent; in the studies checked, under half of the shortfall reflects unresolved V genes, and no reason is known for the rest. V and J calls and clone size are those listed in that table; D and trimming were worked out from the DNA. Across this sample there are 23,000 or so clones, with roughly 80% seen only once. The ten biggest clones cover 3.2% of the sample.

The TCR comes from a man aged 40-55 years with acute or convalescent COVID-19. Sequencing used peripheral blood. The chain is made from TRBV29-1 and TRBJ2-7; TRBD1 fits 10 bases in the junction. The nucleotide sequence is TGCAGCGCAGCCCGGACAGGGGGTTGGGAGCAGTACTTC. Its product reads: CSAARTGGWEQYF.